This TCR beta chain stems from a study of PD-1 blockade in classical Hodgkin lymphoma. About the research overall: Patients were dosed intravenously with nivolumab at 3 mg/kg every 2 weeks.

All patients experienced relapse after autologous stem cell transplantation, and brentuximab vedotin exposure was variable. It was by magnetic negative selection that CD8+ T cells were isolated from thawed PBMCs. This CDR3 contains 15 residues. The V and J ends lost 2 bases and 1 base respectively, with 12 bases between them. Per the germline V gene, CDR1 is LNHDA and CDR2 is SQIVND (reference sequence). Profiled with immunoSEQ multiplex PCR; TCRdb holds only in-frame clones, not every one. The profile shows about 27,000 clones, 80% to 90% of them singletons. V gene TRBV19 combines with J gene TRBJ2-7; perhaps TRBD2 as D (5 bases). The clonotype originates from a human donor with classical Hodgkin lymphoma. Material: CD8+ T cells from blood, obtained at baseline. The CDR3 here is CASSISFEGSYEQYF. The DNA for the CDR3 is TGTGCCAGTAGTATAAGTTTTGAGGGATCCTACGAGCAGTACTTC.